The rows below give T cell receptor beta chains drawn from one sample of a study of cytomegalovirus exposure and HLA in healthy donors. Clones were read by immunoSEQ multiplex PCR, and TCRdb kept only the in-frame ones, dropping some. The sample yields some 120,000 clones, about 86% seen once. Sequenced sample: PBMCs. These receptors were collected from a woman in her thirties in good health and CMV-seronegative. Both conserved end residues are part of each CDR3. The D gene is left open where the match is weak. Expanded clones get a size class; other rows say once, few or many, or leave the size out.

d_call j_call clone_size v_call cdr3_aa cdr3_nt
. TRBJ2-6 . TRBV30 CAWSPTHSGANVLTF TGTGCCTGGAGTCCAACACACTCTGGGGCCAACGTCCTGACTTTC
. TRBJ1-3 . TRBV29-1 CSALSQVGNTIYF TGCAGCGCCCTATCCCAGGTTGGAAACACCATATATTTT
. TRBJ2-7 . TRBV6-5 CASSPPPGQYF TGTGCCAGCAGTCCCCCCCCCGGGCAGTACTTC
TRBD2 TRBJ2-5 . TRBV19 CASSISLNSGEQYF TGTGCCAGTAGTATAAGTCTTAACAGCGGGGAGCAGTACTTC
TRBD2 TRBJ2-3 once TRBV2 CASSPLAVTDTQYF TGTGCCAGCAGTCCCCTAGCGGTTACAGATACGCAGTATTTT
. TRBJ1-2 . TRBV9 CASRGLQGHGYTF TGTGCCAGCAGAGGGTTACAGGGTCATGGCTACACCTTC
TRBD1 TRBJ2-7 . TRBV6-6 CATGTETYEQYF TGTGCCACCGGGACAGAGACCTACGAGCAGTACTTC
. TRBJ2-3 . TRBV27 CASSATRVDTQYF TGTGCCAGCAGTGCTACCAGGGTAGATACGCAGTATTTT
. TRBJ2-3 . TRBV5-1 CASSRGGEIDTQYF TGCGCCAGCAGCAGGGGCGGGGAAATAGATACGCAGTATTTT
TRBD1 TRBJ2-7 . TRBV4-2 CASSPDRGYEQYF TGTGCCAGCAGCCCAGACAGGGGATACGAGCAGTACTTC
. TRBJ1-5 few TRBV4-2 CASSQGESEPQHF TGTGCCAGCAGCCAAGGTGAAAGCGAGCCCCAGCATTTT
. TRBJ1-3 . TRBV14 CASSQEIGSGPRGGNTIYF TGTGCCAGCAGCCAAGAGATCGGTTCGGGACCTAGGGGGGGAAACACCATATATTTT
TRBD1 TRBJ2-7 . TRBV28 CASSLWRQGAYEQYF TGTGCCAGCAGTTTATGGAGGCAGGGGGCCTACGAGCAGTACTTC
TRBD1 TRBJ2-3 . TRBV5-1 CASSVGQGSDTQYF TGCGCCAGCAGCGTAGGACAGGGGTCGGATACGCAGTATTTT
. TRBJ2-3 . TRBV10-2 CASSTRPELTDTQYF TGCGCCAGCAGCACGCGTCCCGAACTCACAGATACGCAGTATTTT
. TRBJ2-7 . TRBV11-2 CASSNRAYEQYF TGTGCCAGCAGCAACAGGGCCTACGAGCAGTACTTC
. TRBJ1-2 . TRBV7-9 CASSLSFGMPYGYTF TGTGCCAGCAGCCTTTCTTTCGGGATGCCCTATGGCTACACCTTC